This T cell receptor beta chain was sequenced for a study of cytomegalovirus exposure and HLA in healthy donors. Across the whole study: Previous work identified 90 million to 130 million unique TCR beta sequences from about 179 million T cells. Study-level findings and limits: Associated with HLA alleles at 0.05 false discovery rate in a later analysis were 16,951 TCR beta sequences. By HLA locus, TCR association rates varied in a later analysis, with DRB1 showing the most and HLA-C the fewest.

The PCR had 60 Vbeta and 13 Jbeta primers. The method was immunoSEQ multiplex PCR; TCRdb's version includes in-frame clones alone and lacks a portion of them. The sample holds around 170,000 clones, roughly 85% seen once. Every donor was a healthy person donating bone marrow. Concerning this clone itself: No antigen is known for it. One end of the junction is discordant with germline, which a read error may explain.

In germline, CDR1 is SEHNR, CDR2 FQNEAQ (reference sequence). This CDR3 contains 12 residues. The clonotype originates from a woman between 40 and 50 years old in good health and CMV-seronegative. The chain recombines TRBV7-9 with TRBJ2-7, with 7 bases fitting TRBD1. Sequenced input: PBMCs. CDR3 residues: CSSSPDRSEQYF. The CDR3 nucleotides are TGTTCCAGCAGCCCGGACAGGTCCGAGCAGTACTTC.